This entry lists 18 T cell receptor beta chains sequenced from one sample in a study of vaccination and CD4 T cells after COVID-19 (dated 2022 in TCRdb). The method behind the library was PCR. TCRdb records Illumina iSeq 100 as the sequencer. DNA from cultured CD4+ T cells was subjected to TCR sequencing with the Oncomine TCR Beta short-read assay at the Johns Hopkins FTIC core. TCRdb ran its own pipeline on the public reads, namely fastp trimming at Q25 and MiXCR clone calling, and kept in-frame beta chains. Rows with a matching CDR3 protein are joined into one entry that keeps the most common DNA and genes. This sample has more than 9,500 distinct CDR3 sequences in its table, and roughly 70% of those were observed once. The ten largest account for 9.5% to 13% of the sample. What these receptors recognize is not known. The label giving this sample's treatment or condition can be read as: roughly ten-day PBMC culture with coronavirus spike peptide pools or control peptides (ViraFEST assay).

What was sequenced was CD4+ T cells from blood, cultured in vitro. The receptors were sampled from a human donor who had recovered from COVID-19.

V usage is TRBV6-1 and J usage is TRBJ1-2; 12 positions match TRBD1. Germline CDR1 and CDR2: MNHNS and SASEGT. V shed 5 bases and J 8 bases; nucleotides not matched to a gene: 6. The CDR3 is 14 amino acids. CDR3 amino acids: CASSKGQGAGGYTF. The CDR3 DNA reads TGTGCCAGCAGTAAGGGACAGGGGGCGGGGGGCTACACCTTC.

The rearrangement links TRBV2 to TRBJ2-3; 10 bases align to TRBD1. With V trimmed by 8 bases and J by 2 bases, 4 bases remained unmatched. Germline V lookup: CDR1 SNHLY, CDR2 FYNNEI. This CDR3 region has 14 residues. This CDR3 is CASLGQGSTDTQYF. For the CDR3, the DNA is TGTGCCAGCCTGGGACAGGGGTCCACAGATACGCAGTATTTT. The variable domain in full, completed from reference TRBV2 and TRBJ2-3, reads EPEVTQTPSHQVTQMGQEVILRCVPISNHLYFYWYRQILGQKVEFLVSFYNNEISEKSEIFDDQFSVERPDGSNFTLKIRSTKLEDSAMYFCASLGQGSTDTQYFGPGTRLTVL.

This chain connects TRBV5-1 to TRBJ1-1; no firm D call. Germline V lookup: CDR1 SGHRS, CDR2 YFSETQ. This CDR3 is built from 14 residues. V lost 2 bases and J lost 1, with 9 bases in between. CDR3 in DNA: TGCGCCAGCAGCTTCTCCCCAGAGAACACTGAAGCTTTCTTT. Its protein product is CASSFSPENTEAFF. Full variable domain (rest looked up from reference TRBV5-1 and TRBJ1-1): KAGVTQTPRYLIKTRGQQVTLSCSPISGHRSVSWYQQTPGQGLQFLFEYFSETQRNKGNFPGRFSGRQFSNSRSEMNVSTLELGDSALYLCASSFSPENTEAFFGQGTRLTVV.

J is TRBJ2-7 and V is TRBV29-1, with TRBD1 identical over 7 bases. There are 11 residues in the CDR3. J was trimmed by 5 bases and V by 7 bases; bases with no gene match: 5. Germline CDR1 SQVTM, CDR2 ANQGSEA. DNA of the CDR3: TGCAGCGCGACAGGGAGCAACGAGCAGTACTTC. Translating gives CSATGSNEQYF.

This clonotype qualifies as medium-sized (0.01 to 0.1%). The chain couples TRBV5-4 to TRBJ1-5; TRBD1 is a possible D gene (6 bases). Germline V gene lookup returns CDR1 SGHNT and CDR2 YYREEE (reference sequence). V lost 3 bases and J 5 bases, leaving 24 bases between the germline ends. CDR3 size: 18 residues. CDR3 nucleotide sequence: TGTGCCAGCAGCTCCAACGCCTGGGGGGGCCGCGACTATCAGCCCCAGCATTTT. It codes for CASSSNAWGGRDYQPQHF.

Only one count was recorded for this clonotype. The genes are TRBV7-2 and TRBJ2-3; possible D gene TRBD2, 5 bases. The CDR3 totals 14 residues. Trimming left V 5 bases short and J 6 bases short, with 15 bases between. Germline CDR1 SGHTA, CDR2 FQGNSA. The CDR3 DNA reads as TGTGCCAGCAGCCAACTAGGACCCCTCGATACGCAGTATTTT. As protein: CASSQLGPLDTQYF.

This chain joins TRBV12-3 or TRBV12-4 and TRBJ2-3; D tentatively reads TRBD1 or TRBD2 (5 bases each). V was clipped by 5 bases and J by 2 bases, with 17 bases between them. The CDR3 has 16 amino acids. CDR3 residues: CASSAAGAIHTDTQYF. The CDR3 DNA sequence: TGTGCCAGCAGTGCCGCCGGGGCCATTCACACAGATACGCAGTATTTT.

This chain joins TRBV20-1 and TRBJ1-5; D uncertain. V was clipped by 0 bases and J by 9 bases, with 15 bases between them. CDR3 length: 14 residues. Germline-derived CDR1 and CDR2 are DFQATT and SNEGSKA (reference sequence). The CDR3 sequence: CSARDRLAKAPQHF. CDR3 sequence (DNA): TGCAGTGCTAGAGATCGGCTGGCGAAGGCGCCCCAGCATTTT.

The rearrangement uses TRBV30 and TRBJ1-5; D is undetermined. V was shortened by 0 bases and J by 2 bases, with 17 bases between the two germline ends. Germline V gene data show CDR1 as GTSNPN and CDR2 as SVGIG (reference sequence). This CDR3 comprises 17 residues. The CDR3 coding sequence is TGTGCCTGGAGTGTTACCCGGACGGCTAAGGGCAATCAGCCCCAGCATTTT. Protein product: CAWSVTRTAKGNQPQHF.

There are a few counts of this clonotype. The rearrangement joins TRBV7-6 to TRBJ1-4; 7 positions match TRBD1. Trimming cost V 1 base and J 10 bases; bases outside gene matches: 9. This CDR3 is 15 amino acids long. Per germline, CDR1 SGHVS and CDR2 FNYEAQ. Written as DNA, the CDR3 is TGTGCCAGCAGCTTAGTGAGGGGGCCCTCTCGAAAACTGTTTTTT. This encodes CASSLVRGPSRKLFF.

The chain combines TRBV20-1 with TRBJ2-1, with TRBD1 identical over 8 bases. This CDR3 has 15 amino acids. V lost 0 bases and J lost 5; bases outside the gene matches: 6. From germline, CDR1 is DFQATT and CDR2 SNEGSKA (reference sequence). The CDR3 DNA sequence: TGCAGTGCTAGAGATGCGGCAGGGGGCAACAATGAGCAGTTCTTC. Amino acids: CSARDAAGGNNEQFF.

V and J are TRBV12-3 or TRBV12-4 and TRBJ2-1, with D unresolved. V lost 0 bases to trimming and J lost 11 bases, with 5 bases between them. This CDR3 comprises 11 residues. For the CDR3, the DNA is TGTGCCAGCAGTTTAGCCGGAAAGCAGTTCTTC. This codes for CASSLAGKQFF.

The V gene is TRBV20-1, the J gene TRBJ2-2; D not certain. The germline CDR1 and CDR2 sequences are DFQATT and SNEGSKA (reference sequence). The CDR3 runs 14 residues. Trimming took off 1 base at V and 1 base at J, with 7 bases between the two ends. The DNA of the CDR3 is TGCAGTGCTAGAGTTCAGCTGAACACCGGGGAGCTGTTTTTT. It is translated as CSARVQLNTGELFF.

This clonotype occurred a few times. The chain uses TRBV10-2 and TRBJ2-7; no reliable D call. The germline V and J ends were trimmed by 4 bases and 6 bases, with 19 bases remaining between them. CDR1 is WSHSY, CDR2 SAAADI, per germline. The CDR3 extends over 15 amino acids. The CDR3 nucleotides read TGCGCCAGCAGTGCTCCGCGCGGTCTCCATGGCGAGCAGTACTTC. It codes for CASSAPRGLHGEQYF.

The J gene is TRBJ2-2, the V gene TRBV20-1; D tentatively reads TRBD1 or TRBD2 (5 bases each). The CDR3 totals 14 residues. The V gene lost 6 bases and the J gene lost 1 base, with 12 bases spanning the gap. Germline V CDR1 and CDR2: DFQATT, SNEGSKA (reference sequence). The CDR3: CSAAGQGNTGELFF. CDR3 coding DNA: TGCAGTGCCGCGGGCCAGGGGAACACCGGGGAGCTGTTTTTT.

In nucleotides, the CDR3 is TGTGCCAGCAGCTCCCAGGGCCTCTACGAGCAGTACTTC. Protein product: CASSSQGLYEQYF. This chain links TRBV11-2 with TRBJ2-7; D possibly corresponds to TRBD1 (5 bases). The CDR3 is 13 residues long. In germline, CDR1 is SGHAT, CDR2 FQNNGV. The V gene lost 4 bases and the J gene lost 3 bases, with 10 bases spanning the gap.

The chain combines TRBV10-3 with TRBJ1-1; 8 bases align to TRBD1. The length of the CDR3 is 15 residues. CDR1 ENHRY and CDR2 SYGVKD come from the germline V gene. Germline trimming cut 7 bases from V and 0 bases from J; bases unmatched to any gene: 7. The chain's CDR3 is CAIKEAGGMNTEAFF. In nucleotides, the CDR3 is TGTGCCATCAAGGAGGCAGGGGGCATGAACACTGAAGCTTTCTTT.

This clonotype was counted a few times. The chain recombines TRBV6-2 or TRBV6-3 with TRBJ1-4, with D hard to call. From germline, CDR1 is MNHEY and CDR2 SVGEGT. The V end was cut by 7 bases, the J end by 6 bases, with 9 bases between. This CDR3 has 12 amino acids. The CDR3 region is CASTLGDEKLFF. Written as DNA, the CDR3 is TGTGCCAGCACCCTCGGGGATGAAAAACTGTTTTTT.